Sequencing of this TCR beta chain was carried out in a study of Graves' ophthalmopathy and Graves' hyperthyroidism. This CDR3 is 15 amino acids long. V lost 3 bases, J lost 4 bases, and 13 bases lay in between. Amplified TCR beta CDR3 regions were obtained using RNA transcripts as template. The library came from an HTBI-primed first-round RT-PCR and a second-round multiplex PCR. TCRdb called the multiplex PCR reads again in MiXCR, with one record for every CDR3 protein. The sample lists approximately 330,000 distinct CDR3 sequences, 17% occurring once. With respect to this clonotype: Its antigen is as yet unknown.

Study observations and caveats: Ophthalmopathy was separated from stable hyperthyroidism by a 13-signature model with 85% to 90% sensitivity and roughly 81% specificity. Among thyroid clonotypes expanded above 0.001 frequency, most also appeared in blood.

The sequence was collected from an adult man with Graves' ophthalmopathy. V is TRBV12-3 or TRBV12-4 and J is TRBJ1-5, with D possibly matching TRBD1 (5 bases). The material sequenced was peripheral blood. The CDR3 DNA reads as TGTGCCAGCAGTTTCGGCGACAGCAATAATCAGCCCCAGCATTTT. Protein sequence: CASSFGDSNNQPQHF.